Below are 30 T cell receptor beta chains sequenced from a single sample in a study of response to subunit inactivated influenza vaccine. In TCRdb, the RT-PCR reads were re-called with MiXCR into one record per CDR3 protein. The data show about 780,000 distinct CDR3 sequences, less than 20% seen once. This material consisted of PBMCs from blood, taken 5 to 6 days after vaccination. These receptors were obtained from a man aged 50 to 59 who received an inactivated influenza vaccine.

This clonotype was seen a few times. CDR3 region: CASSYVGLEGRTQYF. CDR3 coding DNA: TGTGCCAGCAGTTACGTGGGACTAGAAGGACGTACGCAGTATTTT. The chain combines TRBV6-5 with TRBJ2-3, with 8 bases identical to TRBD2. With V trimmed by 2 bases and J by 8 bases, 9 bases remained unmatched. From germline, CDR1 is MNHEY and CDR2 SVGAGI. CDR3 length equals 15 residues.

The chain links TRBV5-6 to TRBJ2-1; D tentatively fits TRBD1 or TRBD2 (5 bases each). The germline V gene encodes CDR1 SGHDT and CDR2 YYEEEE. The CDR3 has 14 residues. Trimming removed 5 bases at V and 2 bases at J, with 11 bases between. CDR3 loop: CASRRGDPYNEQFF. The CDR3 nucleotides are TGTGCCAGCAGACGTGGGGACCCCTACAATGAGCAGTTCTTC.

This clonotype was seen only a few times. The V call is TRBV3-1, the J call TRBJ2-5; 11 nucleotides agree with TRBD2. The CDR3 extends over 16 amino acids. Trimming at V came to 5 bases and at J to 1 base, leaving 6 bases not matched to a gene. Germline loops: CDR1 LGHDT, CDR2 YNNKEL (reference sequence). CDR3 sequence: CASSGTSGGFQETQYF. CDR3 nucleotide sequence: TGTGCCAGCAGCGGCACTAGCGGGGGATTCCAAGAGACCCAGTACTTC.

The gene calls are TRBV7-3 and TRBJ2-1, with TRBD2 matching over 8 bases. Per the germline V gene, CDR1 is SGHTA and CDR2 is FQGTGA. J lost 6 bases, V lost 7 bases, and 8 bases had no gene match. The CDR3 has 14 residues. The CDR3 bases are TGTGCCAGCACCCCCGGGACTAGTCCCAATGAGCAGTTCTTC. It yields the protein CASTPGTSPNEQFF.

This clonotype has just a few counts. CDR3 amino acids: CASSPRSQDTQYF. CDR3 DNA sequence: TGTGCCAGCAGCCCGAGGAGTCAAGATACGCAGTATTTT. This chain links TRBV5-5 with TRBJ2-3; D uncertain. CDR3 length: 13 residues. V lost 4 bases and J lost 5, with 11 bases in between. The V gene's germline CDR1 is SGHKS and CDR2 YYEKEE (reference sequence).

The V call is TRBV5-1, the J call TRBJ1-1; D might be TRBD1 (5 bases). The CDR3 consists of 15 residues. V gave up 4 bases and J gave up 4 bases, with 17 bases separating them. The germline V gene has CDR1 SGHRS and CDR2 YFSETQ. The CDR3 nucleotides are TGCGCCAGCAGCCCGGCCGGGACCAAGGGCACTGAAGCTTTCTTT. It specifies CASSPAGTKGTEAFF.

This clonotype occurred a few times. The chain is built from TRBV10-3 and TRBJ2-7; 8 bases are shared with TRBD1. This CDR3 contains 13 residues. Germline V gene lookup returns CDR1 ENHRY and CDR2 SYGVKD. J lost 5 bases, V lost 4 bases, and 4 bases had no gene match. The CDR3 DNA reads as TGTGCCATCAGTGGGACAGGGAGCAACGAGCAGTACTTC. Protein product: CAISGTGSNEQYF.

V gene TRBV18 combines with J gene TRBJ2-5; D possibly corresponds to TRBD1 (6 bases). Germline CDR1 KGHSH, CDR2 LQKENI. The CDR3 is made up of 14 amino acids. The V and J ends lost 3 bases and 7 bases respectively, with 15 bases between them. The CDR3 DNA follows: TGTGCCAGCTCACCTTCGGCACAGGGTGTGACCCAGTACTTC. It specifies CASSPSAQGVTQYF.

This clonotype came up a few times. The J gene is TRBJ2-5, the V gene TRBV10-3; 8 positions agree with TRBD2. The germline V gene encodes CDR1 ENHRY and CDR2 SYGVKD. J was trimmed by 2 bases and V by 3 bases; bases with no gene match: 8. CDR3 length equals 16 residues. The CDR3, as DNA: TGTGCCATCAGTGAAATAAGCGGGGGAAATCAAGAGACCCAGTACTTC. It yields the protein CAISEISGGNQETQYF.

The J gene is TRBJ2-7, the V gene TRBV12-3 or TRBV12-4; a weak D match, TRBD2 (5 bases). The CDR3 consists of 11 residues. The ends were cut back, 4 bases at V and 6 bases at J, with 7 bases in the middle. The CDR3 is CASSYRGEQYF. The CDR3 DNA reads TGTGCCAGCAGTTATCGGGGCGAGCAGTACTTC.

This clonotype was counted between two and nine times. This rearrangement joins TRBV4-3 to TRBJ2-6; no reliable D call. Trimming removed 4 bases at V and 2 bases at J, with 6 bases between. In germline, CDR1 is LGHNA, CDR2 YSLEER. This CDR3 has 14 amino acids. CDR3 sequence: CASSRAAGANVLTF. The CDR3 DNA follows: TGCGCCAGCAGCCGCGCTGCTGGGGCCAACGTCCTGACTTTC.

This clonotype occurred a few times. J is TRBJ1-6 and V is TRBV7-3; D is undetermined. V was cut by 4 bases and J by 5 bases, with 6 bases left in between. Germline loops: CDR1 SGHTA, CDR2 FQGTGA. The CDR3 runs to 13 residues. The CDR3 sequence: CASSWADNSPLHF. CDR3 DNA: TGTGCCAGCAGCTGGGCAGATAATTCACCCCTCCACTTT.

V and J are TRBV28 and TRBJ2-1; 7 bases match TRBD2. Germline CDR1 is MDHEN and CDR2 is SYDVKM. V lost 4 bases, J lost 5 bases, and 8 bases stayed unmatched. The CDR3 extends over 15 amino acids. The CDR3 coding sequence is TGTGCCAGCAGTTCCTCCGGGACTACCAACAATGAGCAGTTCTTC. This gives the protein CASSSSGTTNNEQFF.

This clonotype came up a few times. The rearrangement uses TRBV12-3 or TRBV12-4 and TRBJ1-5; 8 bases match TRBD1. This CDR3 has 15 residues. V was clipped by 6 bases and J by 3 bases; unmatched bases: 7. Written as DNA, the CDR3 is TGTGCCAGCAGGCTAGAGACAGGGGCCAATCAGCCCCAGCATTTT. Translation: CASRLETGANQPQHF.

This clonotype has more than one count but fewer than ten. The V call is TRBV20-1, the J call TRBJ2-5; 11 nucleotides match TRBD2. This CDR3 comprises 15 residues. J lost 4 bases, V lost 5 bases, and 9 bases had no gene match. Germline values: CDR1 DFQATT, CDR2 SNEGSKA (reference sequence). This chain's CDR3 is CSAPISGRVGETQYF. The CDR3 nucleotides are TGCAGTGCTCCGATTAGCGGGAGGGTTGGAGAGACCCAGTACTTC.

The rearrangement links TRBV6-2 or TRBV6-3 to TRBJ2-3; unclear D gene. This CDR3 region has 14 residues. Between the trimmed V and J ends, which lost 4 bases and 1 base, there was a span of 9 bases. The germline gives CDR1 MNHEY, CDR2 SVGEGT. The CDR3 loop is CASSSRVGTDTQYF. As DNA, the CDR3 is TGTGCCAGCAGTTCCCGGGTTGGCACAGATACGCAGTATTTT.

The chain uses TRBV18 and TRBJ2-5, with D tentatively TRBD1 (6 bases). The CDR3 length is 16 residues. Between the trimmed V and J ends, which lost 0 bases and 5 bases, there was a span of 16 bases. Germline CDR1 and CDR2: KGHSH and LQKENI. This CDR3 is CASSPPGARSAETQYF. The DNA of the CDR3 is TGTGCCAGCTCACCACCGGGGGCTAGATCGGCGGAGACCCAGTACTTC.

This chain uses TRBV30 with TRBJ2-2; D unclear. The germline gives CDR1 GTSNPN, CDR2 SVGIG (reference sequence). The CDR3 contains 15 residues. Between the trimmed V and J ends, which lost 3 bases and 6 bases, there was a span of 17 bases. DNA of the CDR3: TGTGCCTGGAGGTTTCCTTCGTCCGGCGCCGGGGAGCTGTTTTTT. It codes for CAWRFPSSGAGELFF.

The V gene is TRBV7-2, the J gene TRBJ1-3; no definite D call. The CDR3 has 14 amino acids. Trimming pared 3 bases from V and 4 bases from J, leaving 10 bases between. The germline V gene encodes CDR1 SGHTA and CDR2 FQGNSA. The CDR3 DNA sequence: TGTGCCAGCAGCTTGATAGGGCTCGGAAACACCATATATTTT. Its protein is CASSLIGLGNTIYF.

The chain uses TRBV12-3 or TRBV12-4 and TRBJ2-7; 8 nucleotides agree with TRBD2. The CDR3 length is 14 residues. The ends lost 3 bases at V and 3 bases at J; junction bases unmatched: 4. CDR3 sequence: CASSFIAGLYEQYF. The CDR3 DNA follows: TGTGCCAGCAGTTTTATAGCGGGGCTCTACGAGCAGTACTTC.

Only a few counts were recorded for this clonotype. V is TRBV5-6 and J is TRBJ2-7; the match to TRBD2 covers 9 bases. CDR1 is SGHDT and CDR2 is YYEEEE in the germline V gene. The CDR3 is 18 residues long. Unmatched junction bases numbered 18, after V lost 5 bases and J lost 3 bases. The CDR3 reads CASRSSGTSSSGYYEQYF. The CDR3 DNA follows: TGTGCCAGCAGGTCGTCTGGGACTAGCTCATCCGGCTACTACGAGCAGTACTTC.

This clonotype was detected a few times. The chain links TRBV6-2 or TRBV6-3 to TRBJ1-1; D remains ambiguous. The CDR3 runs 13 residues. Germline CDR1 and CDR2: MNHEY and SVGEGT. The V and J ends lost 0 bases and 10 bases respectively, with 12 bases between them. In nucleotides, the CDR3 is TGTGCCAGCAGTTACTCGGTACCCGGGAGAGCTTTCTTT. Its protein product is CASSYSVPGRAFF.

This chain uses TRBV3-1 with TRBJ2-7; D is unresolved. CDR1 and CDR2 from the germline V gene are LGHDT and YNNKEL (reference sequence). The CDR3 is 13 residues long. V lost 1 base to trimming and J lost 6 bases, with 10 bases between them. CDR3 loop: CASSQVGYFEQYF. For the CDR3, the DNA is TGTGCCAGCAGCCAAGTAGGCTATTTCGAGCAGTACTTC.

Here the CDR3 reads CARRDSGYGYTF. CDR3 nucleotide sequence: TGTGCCAGGAGGGACAGCGGGTATGGCTACACCTTC. This chain connects TRBV6-1 to TRBJ1-2; 7 bases map to TRBD1. Germline V CDR1 and CDR2: MNHNS, SASEGT. Trimming at V came to 9 bases and at J to 5 bases, leaving 6 bases not matched to a gene. This CDR3 comprises 12 residues.

This clonotype has more than one count but fewer than ten. The rearrangement joins TRBV20-1 to TRBJ2-7; the D gene could be TRBD1 or TRBD2 (5 bases each). CDR3 length equals 15 residues. V lost 7 bases, J lost 3 bases, and 22 bases lay in between. The germline V gene has CDR1 DFQATT and CDR2 SNEGSKA (reference sequence). The CDR3 region has the DNA TGCAGTGGCGCCAACCCCGGGACGGCTCACTACGAGCAGTACTTC. This gives the protein CSGANPGTAHYEQYF.

This clonotype was counted between two and nine times. The chain couples TRBV12-3 or TRBV12-4 to TRBJ2-1, with TRBD2 matching 15 bases. The CDR3 is 16 amino acids. The junction had 10 bases not matched to a gene; V was cut back by 8 bases and J by 8 bases. The CDR3 region is CASGLGTSGRSDEQFF. CDR3 nucleotides: TGTGCCAGCGGATTAGGGACTAGCGGGAGGTCTGATGAGCAGTTCTTC.

This clonotype came up a few times. The chain has TRBV5-1 and TRBJ1-6; 8 bases fit TRBD1. V gave up 0 bases and J gave up 3 bases; unmatched junction bases: 2. Per germline, CDR1 SGHRS and CDR2 YFSETQ. This CDR3 contains 16 residues. The CDR3 spells CASSLVTGGYNSPLHF. The CDR3 bases are TGCGCCAGCAGCTTGGTCACAGGGGGCTATAATTCACCCCTCCACTTT.

This clonotype has just a few counts. The rearrangement joins TRBV10-3 to TRBJ1-1, with a weak D call TRBD1 (5 bases). This CDR3 contains 11 residues. Germline lookup yields CDR1 ENHRY and CDR2 SYGVKD. The ends were cut back, 9 bases at V and 1 base at J, with 6 bases in the middle. The CDR3 DNA sequence: TGTGCCATACAGGAGAACACTGAAGCTTTCTTT. Translating it yields CAIQENTEAFF.

The table lists this clonotype with a few counts. The chain joins TRBV2 to TRBJ1-3; D gene unclear. The V and J ends lost 8 bases and 4 bases respectively, with 9 bases between them. The CDR3 extends over 12 amino acids. Germline V gene sequence: CDR1 SNHLY, CDR2 FYNNEI. The CDR3 here is CASLPQGNTIYF. The CDR3 bases are TGTGCCAGCCTCCCTCAAGGAAACACCATATATTTT.

There are many counts of this clonotype. The chain combines TRBV28 with TRBJ2-3; D gene uncertain. The V end lost 3 bases, the J end lost 6 bases, and 7 bases lay between the germline ends. There are 12 residues in the CDR3. Germline V gene sequence: CDR1 MDHEN, CDR2 SYDVKM. CDR3 amino acids: CASSLSGDTQYF. DNA of the CDR3: TGTGCCAGCAGTTTGTCCGGGGATACGCAGTATTTT.